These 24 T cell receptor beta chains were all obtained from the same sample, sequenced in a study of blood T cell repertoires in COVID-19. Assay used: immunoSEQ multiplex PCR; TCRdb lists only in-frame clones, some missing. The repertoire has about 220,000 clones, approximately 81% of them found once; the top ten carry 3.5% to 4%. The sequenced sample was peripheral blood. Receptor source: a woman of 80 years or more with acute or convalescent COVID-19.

DNA of the CDR3: TGTGCCAGCAGTCGACAGGGATTAGGCTACACCTTC. Its translation is CASSRQGLGYTF. The V call is TRBV6-5, the J call TRBJ1-2; TRBD1 matches at 7 bases. CDR3 length equals 12 residues. CDR1 is MNHEY and CDR2 is SVGAGI in the germline V gene. V lost 5 bases to trimming and J lost 8 bases; unmatched junction nucleotides: 5.

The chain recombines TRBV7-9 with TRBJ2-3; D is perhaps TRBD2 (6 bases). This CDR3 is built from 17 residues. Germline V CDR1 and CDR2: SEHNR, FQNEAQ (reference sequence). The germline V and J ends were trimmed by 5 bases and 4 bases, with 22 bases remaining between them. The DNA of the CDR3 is TGTGCCAGCAGCACGAGGGGTGGCGGGGTCGGTCCAGATACGCAGTATTTT. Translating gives CASSTRGGGVGPDTQYF.

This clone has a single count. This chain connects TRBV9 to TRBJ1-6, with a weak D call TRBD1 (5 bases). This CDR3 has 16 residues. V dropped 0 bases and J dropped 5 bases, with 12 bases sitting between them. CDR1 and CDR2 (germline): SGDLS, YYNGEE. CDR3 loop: CASSVGAGSHNSPLHF. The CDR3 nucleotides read TGTGCCAGCAGCGTAGGGGCAGGGTCCCATAATTCACCCCTCCACTTT.

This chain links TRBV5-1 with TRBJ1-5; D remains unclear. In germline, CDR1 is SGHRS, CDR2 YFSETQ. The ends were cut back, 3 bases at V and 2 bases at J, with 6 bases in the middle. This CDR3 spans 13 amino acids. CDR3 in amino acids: CASSSGGNQPQHF. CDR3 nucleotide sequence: TGCGCCAGCAGCTCCGGGGGCAATCAGCCCCAGCATTTT.

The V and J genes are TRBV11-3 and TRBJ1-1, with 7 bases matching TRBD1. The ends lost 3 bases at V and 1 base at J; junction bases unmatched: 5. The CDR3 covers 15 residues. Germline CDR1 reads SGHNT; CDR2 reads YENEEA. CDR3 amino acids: CASSFQPGGNTEAFF. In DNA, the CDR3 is TGTGCCAGCAGCTTTCAGCCAGGGGGGAACACTGAAGCTTTCTTT.

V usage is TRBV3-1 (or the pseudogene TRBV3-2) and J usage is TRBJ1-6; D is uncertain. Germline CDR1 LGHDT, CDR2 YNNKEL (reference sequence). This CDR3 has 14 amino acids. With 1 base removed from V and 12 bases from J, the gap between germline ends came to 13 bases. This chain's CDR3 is CASSQGEAIIPLHF. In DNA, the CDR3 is TGTGCCAGCAGCCAAGGTGAGGCGATCATACCCCTCCACTTT.

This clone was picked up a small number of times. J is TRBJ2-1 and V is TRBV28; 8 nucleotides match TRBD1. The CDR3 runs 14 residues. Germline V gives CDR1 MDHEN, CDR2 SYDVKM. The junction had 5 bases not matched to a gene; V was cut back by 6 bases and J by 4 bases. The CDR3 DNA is TGTGCCAGCAGAGAGACAGGGGTATACAATGAGCAGTTCTTC. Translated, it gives CASRETGVYNEQFF.

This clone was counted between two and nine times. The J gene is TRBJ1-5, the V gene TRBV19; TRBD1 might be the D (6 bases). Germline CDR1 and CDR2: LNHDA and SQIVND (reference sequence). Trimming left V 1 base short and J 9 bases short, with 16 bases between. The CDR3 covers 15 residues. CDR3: CASSIGRGTWGPQHF. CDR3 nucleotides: TGTGCCAGTAGTATAGGCAGGGGCACCTGGGGGCCCCAGCATTTT.

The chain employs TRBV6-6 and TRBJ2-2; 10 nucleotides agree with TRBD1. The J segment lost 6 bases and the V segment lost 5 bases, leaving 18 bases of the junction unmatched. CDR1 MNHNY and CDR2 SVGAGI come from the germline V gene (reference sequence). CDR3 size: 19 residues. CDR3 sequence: CASSHNIRPGQGMPGELFF. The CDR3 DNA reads TGTGCCAGCAGTCACAACATACGGCCGGGACAGGGGATGCCCGGGGAGCTGTTTTTT.

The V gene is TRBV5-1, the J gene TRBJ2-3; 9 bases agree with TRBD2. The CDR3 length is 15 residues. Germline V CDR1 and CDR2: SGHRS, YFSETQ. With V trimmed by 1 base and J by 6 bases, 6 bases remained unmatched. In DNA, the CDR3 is TGCGCCAGCAGCTTGTCTCGCGGGGGGGAGGATACGCAGTATTTT. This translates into CASSLSRGGEDTQYF.

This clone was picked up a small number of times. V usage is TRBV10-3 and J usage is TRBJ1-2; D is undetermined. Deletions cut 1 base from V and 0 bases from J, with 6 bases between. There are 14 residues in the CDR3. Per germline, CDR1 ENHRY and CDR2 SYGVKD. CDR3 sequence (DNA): TGTGCCATCAGTGAGTTTCAGGCTAACTATGGCTACACCTTC. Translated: CAISEFQANYGYTF.

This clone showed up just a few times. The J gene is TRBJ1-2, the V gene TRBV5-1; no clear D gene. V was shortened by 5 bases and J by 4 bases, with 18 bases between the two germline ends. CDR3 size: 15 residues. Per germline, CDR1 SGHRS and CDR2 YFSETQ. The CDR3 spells CASREGGILSYGYTF. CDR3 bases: TGCGCCAGCAGGGAGGGCGGGATTCTCTCCTATGGCTACACCTTC. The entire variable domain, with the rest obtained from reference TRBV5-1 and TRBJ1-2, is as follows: KAGVTQTPRYLIKTRGQQVTLSCSPISGHRSVSWYQQTPGQGLQFLFEYFSETQRNKGNFPGRFSGRQFSNSRSEMNVSTLELGDSALYLCASREGGILSYGYTFGSGTRLTVV.

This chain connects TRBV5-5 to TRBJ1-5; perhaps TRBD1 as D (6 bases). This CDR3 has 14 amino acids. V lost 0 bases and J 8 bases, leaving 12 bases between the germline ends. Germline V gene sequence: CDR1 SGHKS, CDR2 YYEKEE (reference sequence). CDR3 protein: CASSLDRVPEPQHF. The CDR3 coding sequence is TGTGCCAGCAGCTTGGACAGGGTTCCTGAGCCCCAGCATTTT.

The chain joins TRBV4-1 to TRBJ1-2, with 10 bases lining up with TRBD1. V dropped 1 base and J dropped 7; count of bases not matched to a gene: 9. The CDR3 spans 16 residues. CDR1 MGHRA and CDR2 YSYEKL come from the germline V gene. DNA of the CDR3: TGCGCCAGCAGCCAAGGACAGGGGGCGGAAGGGGGTGGCTACACCTTC. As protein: CASSQGQGAEGGGYTF.

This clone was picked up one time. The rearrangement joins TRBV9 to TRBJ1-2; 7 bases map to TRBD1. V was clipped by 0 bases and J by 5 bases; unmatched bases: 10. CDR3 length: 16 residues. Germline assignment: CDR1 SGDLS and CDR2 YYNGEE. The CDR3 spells CASSVDLAGGKYGYTF. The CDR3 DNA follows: TGTGCCAGCAGCGTAGACCTGGCAGGGGGGAAATATGGCTACACCTTC.

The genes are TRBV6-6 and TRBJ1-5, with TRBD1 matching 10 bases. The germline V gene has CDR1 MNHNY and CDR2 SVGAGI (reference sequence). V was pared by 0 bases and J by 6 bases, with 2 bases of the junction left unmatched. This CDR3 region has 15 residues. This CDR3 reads CASSYSGQGGQPQHF. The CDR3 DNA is TGTGCCAGCAGTTACTCTGGACAGGGGGGTCAGCCCCAGCATTTT.

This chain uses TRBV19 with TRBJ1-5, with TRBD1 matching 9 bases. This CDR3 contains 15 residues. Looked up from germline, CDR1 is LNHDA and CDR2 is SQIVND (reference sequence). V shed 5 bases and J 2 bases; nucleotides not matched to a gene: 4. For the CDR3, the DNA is TGTGCCAGTAGTTTCCGGGACAGGGGCAATCAGCCCCAGCATTTT. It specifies CASSFRDRGNQPQHF.

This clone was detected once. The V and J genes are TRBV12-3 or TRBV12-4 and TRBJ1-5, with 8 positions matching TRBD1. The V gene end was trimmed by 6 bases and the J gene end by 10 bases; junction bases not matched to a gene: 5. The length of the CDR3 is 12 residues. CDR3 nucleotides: TGTGCCAGCAGCCCAGACAGGGGACCCCAGCATTTT. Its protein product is CASSPDRGPQHF.

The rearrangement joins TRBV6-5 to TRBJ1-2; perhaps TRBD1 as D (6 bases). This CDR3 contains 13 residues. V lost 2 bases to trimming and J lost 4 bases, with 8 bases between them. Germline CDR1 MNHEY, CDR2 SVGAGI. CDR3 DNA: TGTGCCAGCAGTTACGGGGGCGGCTATGGCTACACCTTC. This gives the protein CASSYGGGYGYTF.

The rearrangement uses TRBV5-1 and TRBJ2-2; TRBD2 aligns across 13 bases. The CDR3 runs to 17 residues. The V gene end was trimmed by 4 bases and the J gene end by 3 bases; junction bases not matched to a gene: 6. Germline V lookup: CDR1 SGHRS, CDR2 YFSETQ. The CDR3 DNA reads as TGCGCCAGCAGCACCGGACTAGCGGGGGCTTACACCGGGGAGCTGTTTTTT. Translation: CASSTGLAGAYTGELFF.

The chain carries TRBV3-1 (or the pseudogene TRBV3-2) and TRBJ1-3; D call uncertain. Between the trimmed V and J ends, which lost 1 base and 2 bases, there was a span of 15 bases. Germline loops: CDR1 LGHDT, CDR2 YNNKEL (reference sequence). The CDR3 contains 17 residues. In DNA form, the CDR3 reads TGTGCCAGCAGCCAAGGTTTCCGGGGTTTTGCTGGAAACACCATATATTTT. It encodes CASSQGFRGFAGNTIYF.

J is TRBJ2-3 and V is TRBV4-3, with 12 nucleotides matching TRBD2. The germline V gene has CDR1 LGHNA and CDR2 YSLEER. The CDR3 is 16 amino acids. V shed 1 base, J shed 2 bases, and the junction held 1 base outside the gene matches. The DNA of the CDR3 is TGCGCCAGCAGCCAAGGACTAGCGGGGGCCACAGATACGCAGTATTTT. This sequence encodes CASSQGLAGATDTQYF.

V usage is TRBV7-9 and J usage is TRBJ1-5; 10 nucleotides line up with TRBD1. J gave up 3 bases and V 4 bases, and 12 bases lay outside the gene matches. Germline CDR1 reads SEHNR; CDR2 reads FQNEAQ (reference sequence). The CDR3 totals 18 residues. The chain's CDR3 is CASSYDRRQGAVNQPQHF. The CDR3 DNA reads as TGTGCCAGCAGCTACGACCGACGACAGGGGGCGGTCAATCAGCCCCAGCATTTT.

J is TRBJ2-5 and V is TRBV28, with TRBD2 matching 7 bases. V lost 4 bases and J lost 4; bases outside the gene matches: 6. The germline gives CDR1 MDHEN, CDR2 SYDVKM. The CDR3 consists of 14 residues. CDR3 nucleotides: TGTGCCAGCAGTTCGCAGCGGGGCGGAGAGACCCAGTACTTC. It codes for CASSSQRGGETQYF.